This T cell receptor (beta chain) emerged from a study of cytomegalovirus exposure and HLA in healthy donors. Vbeta (60) and Jbeta (13) primers were used in the PCR. Assay: immunoSEQ multiplex PCR; the TCRdb copy retains only in-frame clones and omits some. The data show about 110,000 clones, roughly 70% seen once. Regarding this clone: No antigen is known for it.

Findings and caveats of the study: Later findings reportedly placed an Asian-associated ancestry cluster below the approximately 670-donor mean for N-insertions. Later analysis indicated greater clonal expansion among HLA-associated TCR beta chains than among equally common other chains. Among the most significant clusters, several appeared linked to common viral pathogens in a later analysis.

Per the germline V gene, CDR1 is SQVTM and CDR2 is ANQGSEA. With 1 base clipped from V and 3 bases from J, the junction kept 3 bases outside the gene matches. The CDR3 runs 13 residues. Sequencing input: PBMCs. V is TRBV29-1 and J is TRBJ2-7; TRBD2 matches at 7 bases. This receptor was obtained from a man aged 40-49 years in good health and CMV-seronegative. The CDR3 nucleotides read TGCAGCGTTGAAGCGGGGGACTACTACGAGCAGTACTTC. Translation gives CSVEAGDYYEQYF.